Listed here are 3 T cell receptor beta chains from one sample, sequenced in a study of shared clonotypes between healthy human individuals. Method: immunoSEQ multiplex PCR; TCRdb's copy keeps in-frame clones and lacks some. The table includes about 2 million clones, approximately 94% detected once. Naive CD8 cells lacked CD45RO and underwent positive selection for CCR7, leaving out terminally differentiated effector memory CD45RA+ cells. The sequencing sample was made of naive CD8+ T cells sorted from blood. Receptors were obtained from a man between 18 and 35 years old in good health.

This chain links TRBV6-1 with TRBJ2-1; D call uncertain. The CDR3 runs to 10 residues. The V gene lost 2 bases and the J gene lost 8 bases, with 1 base spanning the gap. The germline V gene encodes CDR1 MNHNS and CDR2 SASEGT. CDR3 in DNA: TGTGCCAGCAGTGAATATGAGCAGTTCTTC. Residues: CASSEYEQFF.

The J gene is TRBJ2-1, the V gene TRBV19; D is unclear. V was trimmed by 3 bases and J by 3 bases, leaving 6 bases between them. The CDR3 is made up of 13 amino acids. Germline V gene data show CDR1 as LNHDA and CDR2 as SQIVND (reference sequence). CDR3 amino acids: CASSISFYNEQFF. The CDR3 coding sequence is TGTGCCAGTAGTATCTCCTTCTACAATGAGCAGTTCTTC.

The gene calls are TRBV5-1 and TRBJ1-1; perhaps TRBD1 as D (6 bases). There are 14 residues in the CDR3. Looked up from germline, CDR1 is SGHRS and CDR2 is YFSETQ. Trimming removed 5 bases from V and 3 bases from J, with 14 bases in between. The CDR3 bases are TGCGCCAGCAGTTCAGGGGAGGGGGACACTGAAGCTTTCTTT. It codes for CASSSGEGDTEAFF.